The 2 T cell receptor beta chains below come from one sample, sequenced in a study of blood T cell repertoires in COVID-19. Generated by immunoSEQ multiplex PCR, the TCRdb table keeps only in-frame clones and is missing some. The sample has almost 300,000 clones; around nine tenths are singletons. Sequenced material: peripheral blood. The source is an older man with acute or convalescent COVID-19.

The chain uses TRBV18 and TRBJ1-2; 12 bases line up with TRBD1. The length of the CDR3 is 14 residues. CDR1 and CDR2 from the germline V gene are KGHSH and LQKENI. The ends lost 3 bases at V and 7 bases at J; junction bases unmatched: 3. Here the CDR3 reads CASSPGQGASGYTF. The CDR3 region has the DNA TGTGCCAGCTCACCGGGACAGGGGGCAAGTGGCTACACCTTC. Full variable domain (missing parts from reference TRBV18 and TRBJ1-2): NAGVMQNPRHLVRRRGQEARLRCSPMKGHSHVYWYRQLPEEGLKFMVYLQKENIIDESGMPKERFSAEFPKEGPSILRIQQVVRGDSAAYFCASSPGQGASGYTFGSGTRLTVV.

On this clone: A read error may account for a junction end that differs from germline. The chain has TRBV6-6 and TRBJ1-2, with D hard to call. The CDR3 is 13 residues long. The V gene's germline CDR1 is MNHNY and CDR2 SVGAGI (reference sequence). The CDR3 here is CASSSTPDGVLHF. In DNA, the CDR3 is TGTGCCAGCAGTTCTACCCCAGACGGGGTTCTCCACTTC.